The text below deals with one T cell receptor (beta chain). This specimen belongs to a study of T cell responses to AZD1222 COVID-19 vaccine. CDR3 length: 14 amino acids. Germline loops: CDR1 SGHNT, CDR2 YYREEE (reference sequence). V gave up 2 bases and J gave up 1 base, with 9 bases separating them. The method was immunoSEQ multiplex PCR; TCRdb's version includes in-frame clones alone and lacks a portion of them. The table has fewer than 180,000 clones, more than 80% seen once. The sequencing here drew on peripheral blood, taken 28 days after the second AZD1222 dose. V and J are TRBV5-4 and TRBJ1-1; TRBD1 is a possible D gene (5 bases). The TCR was taken from an adult who received the AZD1222 COVID-19 vaccine. The CDR3 DNA is TGTGCCAGCAGCTTAGGGGCCACGAACACTGAAGCTTTCTTT. Translating gives CASSLGATNTEAFF.